The present T cell receptor beta chain was sequenced within a study of shared clonotypes between healthy human individuals. Study-level results: Rarefaction gave evidence that sorted-subset sequencing remained incomplete despite large depth. Blood was the only sampled material, and tissue repertoires likely differ.

On this clone itself: Antigen specificity is unknown.

The CDR3 runs 14 residues. Germline values: CDR1 SEHNR, CDR2 FQNEAQ (reference sequence). The V gene lost 3 bases and the J gene lost 3 bases, with 8 bases spanning the gap. Here immunoSEQ multiplex PCR was the method, and the copy in TCRdb shows in-frame clones only, minus some. The sample consists of over a million clones, under 99% of them appearing once. The chain uses TRBV7-9 and TRBJ1-4, with a weak D call TRBD1 (5 bases). The sequence was collected from a man younger than 45 in good health. Sequenced sample: naive CD4+ T cells sorted from blood. Subset: CD45RA+ positively selected. The CDR3 spells CASSFGGSNEKLFF. In DNA, the CDR3 is TGTGCCAGCAGCTTTGGGGGGTCTAATGAAAAACTGTTTTTT.